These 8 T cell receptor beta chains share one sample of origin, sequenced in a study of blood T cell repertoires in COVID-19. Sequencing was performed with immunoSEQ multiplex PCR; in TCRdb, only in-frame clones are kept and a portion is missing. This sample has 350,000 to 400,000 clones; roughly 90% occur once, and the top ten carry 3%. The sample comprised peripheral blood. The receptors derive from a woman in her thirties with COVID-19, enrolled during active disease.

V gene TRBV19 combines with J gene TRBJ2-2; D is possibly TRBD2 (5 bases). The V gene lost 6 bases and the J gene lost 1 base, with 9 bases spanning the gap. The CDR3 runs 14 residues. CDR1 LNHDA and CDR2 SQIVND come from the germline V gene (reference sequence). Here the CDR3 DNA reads TGTGCCAGTAGAGGCAGCGGGAACACCGGGGAGCTGTTTTTT. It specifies CASRGSGNTGELFF.

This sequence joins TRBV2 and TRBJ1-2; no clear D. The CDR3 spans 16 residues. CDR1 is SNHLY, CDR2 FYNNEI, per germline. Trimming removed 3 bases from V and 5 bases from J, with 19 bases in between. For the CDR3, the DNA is TGTGCCAGCAGTGATTCGGCGGAGCCTACTCCTTATGGCTACACCTTC. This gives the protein CASSDSAEPTPYGYTF. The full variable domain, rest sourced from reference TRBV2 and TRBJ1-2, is EPEVTQTPSHQVTQMGQEVILRCVPISNHLYFYWYRQILGQKVEFLVSFYNNEISEKSEIFDDQFSVERPDGSNFTLKIRSTKLEDSAMYFCASSDSAEPTPYGYTFGSGTRLTVV.

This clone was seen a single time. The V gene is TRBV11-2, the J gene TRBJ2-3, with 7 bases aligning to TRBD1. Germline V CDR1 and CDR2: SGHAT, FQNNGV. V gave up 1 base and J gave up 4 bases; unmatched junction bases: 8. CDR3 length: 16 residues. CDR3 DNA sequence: TGTGCCAGCAGCTTAGTACGGGACAGTTTCCCAGATACGCAGTATTTT. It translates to CASSLVRDSFPDTQYF.

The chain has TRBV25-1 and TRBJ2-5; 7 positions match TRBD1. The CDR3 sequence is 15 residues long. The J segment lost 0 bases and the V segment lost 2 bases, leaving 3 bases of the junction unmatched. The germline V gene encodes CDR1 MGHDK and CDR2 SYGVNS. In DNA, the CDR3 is TGTGCCAGCAGTGAAGAGGGACAGTACCAAGAGACCCAGTACTTC. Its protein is CASSEEGQYQETQYF.

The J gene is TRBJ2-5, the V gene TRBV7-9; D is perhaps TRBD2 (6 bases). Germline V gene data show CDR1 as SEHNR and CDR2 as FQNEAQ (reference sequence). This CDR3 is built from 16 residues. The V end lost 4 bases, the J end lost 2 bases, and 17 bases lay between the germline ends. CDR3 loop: CASSSLAGLMQETQYF. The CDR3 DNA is TGTGCCAGCAGCTCCCTGGCGGGATTGATGCAAGAGACCCAGTACTTC.

Here the CDR3 DNA reads TGCGCCAGCAGTCTCGACAGGGGAACAGATACGCAGTATTTT. Translated: CASSLDRGTDTQYF. This chain joins TRBV4-3 and TRBJ2-3; TRBD1 matches 8 bases. In germline, CDR1 is LGHNA, CDR2 YSLEER. After removal of 6 bases from V and 3 bases from J, the junction contained 5 bases not matched to a gene. The CDR3 runs to 14 residues.

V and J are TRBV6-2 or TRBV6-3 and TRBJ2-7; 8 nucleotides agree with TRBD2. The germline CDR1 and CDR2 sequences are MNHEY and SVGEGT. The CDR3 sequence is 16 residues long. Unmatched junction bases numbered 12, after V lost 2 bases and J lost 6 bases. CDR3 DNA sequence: TGTGCCAGCAGTTACGGGACTAGACCTCAACGATGCGAGCAGTACGTC. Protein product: CASSYGTRPQRCEQYV.

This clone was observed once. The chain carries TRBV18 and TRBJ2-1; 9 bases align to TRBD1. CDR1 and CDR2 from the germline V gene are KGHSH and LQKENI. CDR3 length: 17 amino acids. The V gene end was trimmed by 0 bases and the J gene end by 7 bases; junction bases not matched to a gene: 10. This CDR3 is CASSPPNRGHWGNEQFF. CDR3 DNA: TGTGCCAGCTCACCACCGAACAGGGGGCATTGGGGGAATGAGCAGTTCTTC.